The next 2 T cell receptor beta chains were all read from a single sample in a study of T-cell reconstitution after alpha-beta-depleted transplantation in children. Preparation of the TCRbeta library involved a method that used unique molecular identifiers. A single record per CDR3 protein comes from TCRdb applying MiXCR to the PCR reads. Counted here are about 600,000 distinct CDR3 sequences, under 12% occurring once; the ten biggest clones make up less than 5%. This sample comprised PBMCs from the stem cell graft donor, obtained from the stem cell graft. These receptor sequences come from a human donor who donated a stem cell graft to a child with acute myeloid leukemia.

CDR3 loop: CASRPGTAKPYGYTF. CDR3 bases: TGTGCCAGCAGACCCGGGACGGCGAAACCCTATGGCTACACCTTC. This chain links TRBV6-4 with TRBJ1-2, with D possibly being TRBD1 (5 bases). Germline V CDR1 and CDR2: MRHNA, SNTAGT. The CDR3 has 15 amino acids. Deletions cut 6 bases from V and 4 bases from J, with 18 bases between.

The sample holds many counts of this clonotype. This chain uses TRBV29-1 with TRBJ2-7; TRBD2 matches at 8 bases. The V gene end was trimmed by 0 bases and the J gene end by 3 bases; junction bases not matched to a gene: 7. CDR1 SQVTM and CDR2 ANQGSEA come from the germline V gene. The CDR3 runs 15 residues. The CDR3 coding sequence is TGCAGCGTTGAAGATCGAGGGCTAGCGGGCTACGAGCAGTACTTC. It encodes CSVEDRGLAGYEQYF.